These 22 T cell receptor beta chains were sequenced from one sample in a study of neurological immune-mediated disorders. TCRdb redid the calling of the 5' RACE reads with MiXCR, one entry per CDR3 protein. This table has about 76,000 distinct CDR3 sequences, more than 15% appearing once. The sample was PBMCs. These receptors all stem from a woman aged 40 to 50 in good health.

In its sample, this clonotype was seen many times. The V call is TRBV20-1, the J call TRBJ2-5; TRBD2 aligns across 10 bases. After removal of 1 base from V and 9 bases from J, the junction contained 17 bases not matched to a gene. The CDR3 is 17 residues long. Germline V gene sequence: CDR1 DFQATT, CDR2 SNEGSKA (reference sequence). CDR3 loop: CSARGRGAGGPGGPQYF. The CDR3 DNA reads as TGCAGTGCTAGAGGTCGGGGAGCGGGGGGGCCAGGGGGGCCCCAGTACTTC.

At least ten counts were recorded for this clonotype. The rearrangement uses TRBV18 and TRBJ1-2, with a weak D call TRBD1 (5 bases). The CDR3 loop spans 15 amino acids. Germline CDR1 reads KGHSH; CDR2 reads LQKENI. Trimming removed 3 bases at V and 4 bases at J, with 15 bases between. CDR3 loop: CASSPGPLEVYGYTF. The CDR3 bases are TGTGCCAGCTCACCGGGACCCCTGGAGGTCTATGGCTACACCTTC.

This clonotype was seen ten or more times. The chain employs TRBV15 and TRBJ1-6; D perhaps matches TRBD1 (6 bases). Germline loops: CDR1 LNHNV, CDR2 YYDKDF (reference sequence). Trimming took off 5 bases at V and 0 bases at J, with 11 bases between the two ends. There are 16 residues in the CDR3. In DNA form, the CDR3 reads TGTGCCACCAGCCTAGACAGGAGCTCCTATAATTCACCCCTCCACTTT. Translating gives CATSLDRSSYNSPLHF.

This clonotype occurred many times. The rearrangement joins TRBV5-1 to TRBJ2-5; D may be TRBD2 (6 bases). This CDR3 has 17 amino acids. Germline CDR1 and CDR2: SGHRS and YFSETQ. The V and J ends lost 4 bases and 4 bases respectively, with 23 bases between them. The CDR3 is CASSTTGTPGASETQYF. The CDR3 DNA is TGCGCCAGCAGCACAACCGGGACTCCTGGAGCCTCAGAGACCCAGTACTTC.

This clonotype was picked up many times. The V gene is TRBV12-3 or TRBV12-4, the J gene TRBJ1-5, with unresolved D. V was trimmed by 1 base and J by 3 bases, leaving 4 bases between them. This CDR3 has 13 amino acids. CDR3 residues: CASSLGHNQPQHF. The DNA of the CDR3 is TGTGCCAGCAGTTTAGGTCACAATCAGCCCCAGCATTTT.

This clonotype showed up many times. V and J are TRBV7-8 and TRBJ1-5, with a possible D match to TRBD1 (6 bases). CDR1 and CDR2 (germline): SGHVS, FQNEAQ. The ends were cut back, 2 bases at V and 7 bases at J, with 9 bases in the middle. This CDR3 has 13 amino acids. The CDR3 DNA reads TGTGCCAGCAGCTTAACAGGGACCCAGCCCCAGCATTTT. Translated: CASSLTGTQPQHF.

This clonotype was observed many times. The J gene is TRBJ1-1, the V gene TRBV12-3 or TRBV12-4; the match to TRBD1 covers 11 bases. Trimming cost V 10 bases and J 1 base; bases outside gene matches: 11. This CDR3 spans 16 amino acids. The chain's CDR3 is CATRTGGAAGNTEAFF. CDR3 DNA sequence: TGTGCCACCCGGACAGGGGGCGCGGCGGGGAACACTGAAGCTTTCTTT.

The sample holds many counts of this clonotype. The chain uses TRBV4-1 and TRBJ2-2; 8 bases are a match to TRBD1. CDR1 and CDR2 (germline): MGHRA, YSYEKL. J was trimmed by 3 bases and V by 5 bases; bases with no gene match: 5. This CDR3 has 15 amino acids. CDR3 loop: CASSIQQGDTGELFF. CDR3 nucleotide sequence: TGCGCCAGCAGCATACAACAGGGGGACACCGGGGAGCTGTTTTTT.

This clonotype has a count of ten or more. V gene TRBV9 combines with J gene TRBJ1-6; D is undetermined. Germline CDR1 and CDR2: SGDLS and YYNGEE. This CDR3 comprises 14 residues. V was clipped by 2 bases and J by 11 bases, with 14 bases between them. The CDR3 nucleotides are TGTGCCAGCAGCGTGGAGGTCTTAGGGCCACCCCTCCACTTT. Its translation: CASSVEVLGPPLHF.

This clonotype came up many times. The CDR3 DNA is TGTGCCAGCCGAGGGCTGGGAGAGACCCAGTACTTC. Translated, it gives CASRGLGETQYF. The rearrangement uses TRBV3-1 and TRBJ2-5, with D possibly matching TRBD2 (5 bases). The germline V gene has CDR1 LGHDT and CDR2 YNNKEL (reference sequence). The germline V and J ends were trimmed by 8 bases and 4 bases, with 11 bases remaining between them. The CDR3 sequence is 12 residues long.

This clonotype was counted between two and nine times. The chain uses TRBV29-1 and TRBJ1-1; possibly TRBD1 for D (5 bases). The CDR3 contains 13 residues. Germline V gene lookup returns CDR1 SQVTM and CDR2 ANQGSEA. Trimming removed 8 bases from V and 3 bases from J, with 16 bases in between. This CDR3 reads CSSHGGSDTEAFF. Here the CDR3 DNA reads TGCAGCTCGCACGGGGGTTCGGACACTGAAGCTTTCTTT.

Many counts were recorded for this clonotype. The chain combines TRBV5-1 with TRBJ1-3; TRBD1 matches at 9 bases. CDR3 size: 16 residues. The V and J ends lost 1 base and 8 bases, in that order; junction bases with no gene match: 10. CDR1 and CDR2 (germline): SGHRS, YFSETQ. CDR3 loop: CASSLTATGGVDTIYF. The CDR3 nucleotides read TGCGCCAGCAGCTTGACGGCCACAGGGGGCGTGGACACCATATATTTT.

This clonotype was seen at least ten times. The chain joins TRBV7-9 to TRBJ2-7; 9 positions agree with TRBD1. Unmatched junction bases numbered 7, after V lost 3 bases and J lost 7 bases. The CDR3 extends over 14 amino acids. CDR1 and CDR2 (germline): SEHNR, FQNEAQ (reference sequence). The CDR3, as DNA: TGTGCCAGCAGCTTTGAGGGACAGGGTTGGGAGCAGTACTTC. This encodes CASSFEGQGWEQYF.

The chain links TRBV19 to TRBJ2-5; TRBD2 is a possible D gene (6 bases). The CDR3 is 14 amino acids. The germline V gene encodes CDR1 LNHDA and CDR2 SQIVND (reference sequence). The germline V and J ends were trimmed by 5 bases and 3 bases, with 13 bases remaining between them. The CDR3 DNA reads TGTGCCAGTAGTGGTTTAGGGACTGAAGAGACCCAGTACTTC. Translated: CASSGLGTEETQYF.

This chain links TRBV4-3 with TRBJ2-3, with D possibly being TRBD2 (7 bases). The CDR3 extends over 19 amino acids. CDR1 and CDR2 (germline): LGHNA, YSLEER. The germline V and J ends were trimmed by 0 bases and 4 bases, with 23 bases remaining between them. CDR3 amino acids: CASSQDRIGRGGPSDTQYF. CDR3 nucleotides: TGCGCCAGCAGCCAAGATCGCATTGGGAGGGGGGGCCCGTCAGATACGCAGTATTTT.

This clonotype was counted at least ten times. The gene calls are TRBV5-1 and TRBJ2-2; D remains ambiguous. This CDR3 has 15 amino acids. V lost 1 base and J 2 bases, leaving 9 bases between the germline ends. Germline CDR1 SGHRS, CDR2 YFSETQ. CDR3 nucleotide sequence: TGCGCCAGCAGCTTGAAGTCAACAAACACCGGGGAGCTGTTTTTT. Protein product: CASSLKSTNTGELFF.

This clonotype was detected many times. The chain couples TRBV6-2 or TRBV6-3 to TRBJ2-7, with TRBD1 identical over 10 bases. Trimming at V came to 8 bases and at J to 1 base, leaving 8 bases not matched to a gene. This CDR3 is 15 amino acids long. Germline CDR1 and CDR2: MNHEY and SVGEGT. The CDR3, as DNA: TGTGCCAGCGAGCAGACAGGGGGCGAATCCTACGAGCAGTACTTC. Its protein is CASEQTGGESYEQYF.

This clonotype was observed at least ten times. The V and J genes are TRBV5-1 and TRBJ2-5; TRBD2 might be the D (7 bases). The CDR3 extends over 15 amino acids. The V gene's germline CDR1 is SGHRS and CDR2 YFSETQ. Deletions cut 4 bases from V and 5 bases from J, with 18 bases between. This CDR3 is CASSPGGGVRETQYF. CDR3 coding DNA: TGCGCCAGCAGCCCCGGCGGGGGCGTCCGGGAGACCCAGTACTTC.

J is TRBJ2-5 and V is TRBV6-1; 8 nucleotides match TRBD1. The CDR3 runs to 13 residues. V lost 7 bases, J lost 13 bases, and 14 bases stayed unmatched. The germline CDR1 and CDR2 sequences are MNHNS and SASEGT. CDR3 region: CASTEGIRDRTYF. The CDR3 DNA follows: TGTGCCAGCACCGAAGGGATCCGGGACAGGACGTACTTC.

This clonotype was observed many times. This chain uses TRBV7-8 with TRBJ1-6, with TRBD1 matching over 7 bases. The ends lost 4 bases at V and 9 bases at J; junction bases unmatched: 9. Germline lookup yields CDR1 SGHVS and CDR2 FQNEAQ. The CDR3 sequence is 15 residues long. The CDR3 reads CASSWGDREGSPLHF. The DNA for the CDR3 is TGTGCCAGCAGCTGGGGAGACAGGGAAGGTTCACCCCTCCACTTT.

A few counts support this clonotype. The CDR3, as DNA: TGTGCCTGGACTCTAGACAGGGTGTTAGCCTATGGCTACACCTTC. This translates into CAWTLDRVLAYGYTF. V usage is TRBV30 and J usage is TRBJ1-2, with TRBD1 matching 7 bases. Germline CDR1 and CDR2: GTSNPN and SVGIG (reference sequence). This CDR3 is built from 15 residues. Germline trimming cut 4 bases from V and 4 bases from J; bases unmatched to any gene: 12.

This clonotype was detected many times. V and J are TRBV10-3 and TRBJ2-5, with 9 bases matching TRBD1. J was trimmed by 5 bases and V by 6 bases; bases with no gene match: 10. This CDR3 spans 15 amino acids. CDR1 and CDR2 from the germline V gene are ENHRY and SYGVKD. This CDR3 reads CAISRDRAWGETQYF. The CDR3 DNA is TGTGCCATCAGCCGGGACAGGGCGTGGGGTGAGACCCAGTACTTC.